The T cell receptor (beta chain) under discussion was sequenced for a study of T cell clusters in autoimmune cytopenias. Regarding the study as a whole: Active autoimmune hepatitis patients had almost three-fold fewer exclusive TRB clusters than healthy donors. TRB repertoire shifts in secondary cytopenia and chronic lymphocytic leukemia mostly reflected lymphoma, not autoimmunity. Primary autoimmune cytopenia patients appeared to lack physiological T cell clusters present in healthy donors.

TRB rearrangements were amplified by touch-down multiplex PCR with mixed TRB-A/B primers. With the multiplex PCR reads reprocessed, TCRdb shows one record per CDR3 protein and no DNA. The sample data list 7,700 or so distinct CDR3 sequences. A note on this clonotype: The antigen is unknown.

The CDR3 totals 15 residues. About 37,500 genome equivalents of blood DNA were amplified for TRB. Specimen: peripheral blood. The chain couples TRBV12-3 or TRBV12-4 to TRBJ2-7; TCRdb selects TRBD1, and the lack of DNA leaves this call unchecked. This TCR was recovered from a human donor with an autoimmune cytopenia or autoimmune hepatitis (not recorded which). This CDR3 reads CASSWGTGSSYEQYF.